This T cell receptor beta chain was identified during a study of OX40 agonist ivuxolimab in advanced cancers. Overall study context: Past anti-PD-1, anti-PD-L1 or anti-CTLA-4 therapy was accepted, and 30% to 50% had received some. There were three patients with partial responses, one having hepatocellular carcinoma and two cutaneous melanoma. Study results and limitations: Within 6 weeks, CD4+ and CD8+ blood T cells expanded clonally at 0.1 to 3.0 mg/kg.

This CDR3 has 15 amino acids. The trim removed 3 bases at V and 4 bases at J, leaving 6 bases unmatched. From germline, CDR1 is SGHTA and CDR2 FQGNSA. Sequenced by immunoSEQ multiplex PCR; TCRdb stores in-frame clones only, minus some. The sample has about 79,000 clones, about 90% seen once. Details on this clone: No antigen is known for it.

The clonotype comes from an adult with an advanced solid tumor such as melanoma, head and neck, liver or kidney cancer. The source material was CD4+ or CD8+ T cells sorted from blood, sampled in a trial of the OX40 agonist ivuxolimab. This chain uses TRBV7-2 with TRBJ1-2, with 9 nucleotides matching TRBD1. Here the CDR3 DNA reads TGTGCCAGCAGCTTGAACAGGGGACAGGGCTATGGCTACACCTTC. It specifies CASSLNRGQGYGYTF.